Shown below are 27 T cell receptor beta chains from a single sample sequenced in a study of brain T cells in children with intractable seizures. Assay: immunoSEQ multiplex PCR; the TCRdb copy retains only in-frame clones and omits some. The sample has about 64,000 clones; 90% to 97% are singletons. Sequenced material: peripheral blood, taken at surgery. These receptors came from a boy in the first two years of life with focal cortical dysplasia and intractable seizures.

This chain links TRBV20-1 with TRBJ2-7, with no clear D. The CDR3 totals 10 residues. V lost 6 bases and J lost 5, with 8 bases in between. Germline values: CDR1 DFQATT, CDR2 SNEGSKA (reference sequence). CDR3 nucleotide sequence: TGCAGTGCCAGGCTTGACGAGCAGTACTTC. The encoded protein is CSARLDEQYF.

V and J are TRBV7-8 and TRBJ2-1; 8 nucleotides agree with TRBD1. V gave up 5 bases and J gave up 5 bases; unmatched junction bases: 20. CDR1 is SGHVS and CDR2 is FQNEAQ in the germline V gene. The CDR3 runs 19 residues. The CDR3 region has the DNA TGTGCCAGCAGCGCACCCGGGGCAGGGGGCTTTTTAATACACAATGAGCAGTTCTTC. This encodes CASSAPGAGGFLIHNEQFF.

This clone was detected once. This chain links TRBV9 with TRBJ2-3; 11 positions match TRBD2. Germline lookup yields CDR1 SGDLS and CDR2 YYNGEE. CDR3 length: 17 residues. V dropped 3 bases and J dropped 6; count of bases not matched to a gene: 12. This chain's CDR3 is CASSDGPSGGLADTQYF. CDR3 nucleotide sequence: TGTGCCAGCAGCGACGGGCCTAGCGGGGGGCTTGCGGATACGCAGTATTTT.

The chain has TRBV27 and TRBJ1-5; D call uncertain. CDR3 size: 15 residues. Trimming cost V 1 base and J 2 bases, with 9 bases left between them. Per germline, CDR1 MNHEY and CDR2 SMNVEV (reference sequence). The CDR3 sequence is CASSLLGSGNQPQHF. In DNA form, the CDR3 reads TGTGCCAGCAGTTTATTGGGTTCTGGCAATCAGCCCCAGCATTTT.

This clone has a single count. This chain connects TRBV6-5 to TRBJ1-1; 8 bases are a match to TRBD1. V shed 8 bases and J 1 base; nucleotides not matched to a gene: 3. The CDR3 covers 13 residues. The germline gives CDR1 MNHEY, CDR2 SVGAGI. CDR3 sequence: CASGGQGNTEAFF. The CDR3 DNA is TGTGCCAGCGGCGGACAGGGGAACACTGAAGCTTTCTTT.

The genes are TRBV6-2 or TRBV6-3 and TRBJ2-3, with D unresolved. Per the germline V gene, CDR1 is MNHEY and CDR2 is SVGEGT. This CDR3 is 15 amino acids long. V dropped 0 bases and J dropped 4 bases, with 11 bases sitting between them. The CDR3 DNA follows: TGTGCCAGCAGTTACTCGACTTACCCACCAGATACGCAGTATTTT. It translates to CASSYSTYPPDTQYF.

Only one count was recorded for this clone. The rearrangement links TRBV2 to TRBJ2-3, with D uncertain. The germline gives CDR1 SNHLY, CDR2 FYNNEI. The V and J ends lost 8 bases and 0 bases respectively, with 18 bases between them. The CDR3 consists of 16 residues. DNA of the CDR3: TGTGCCAGCCCAATTGAGTATACATCTAGCACAGATACGCAGTATTTT. As protein: CASPIEYTSSTDTQYF.

This clone was found once. The V call is TRBV7-3, the J call TRBJ1-5; 7 bases map to TRBD1. The V gene's germline CDR1 is SGHTA and CDR2 FQGTGA. The CDR3 has 16 residues. V shed 5 bases, J shed 6 bases, and the junction held 13 bases outside the gene matches. The CDR3 sequence: CASSTNRDSNPQPQHF. DNA for the CDR3: TGTGCCAGCAGCACAAACCGGGACAGTAACCCTCAGCCCCAGCATTTT.

The J gene is TRBJ2-7, the V gene TRBV18, with a weak D call TRBD1 (6 bases). V shed 6 bases and J shed 3 bases, with 9 bases lying between them. Germline V lookup: CDR1 KGHSH, CDR2 LQKENI. The CDR3 is 12 amino acids. CDR3 sequence reads: CASSPDSYEQYF. The CDR3 region has the DNA TGTGCCAGCTCCCCGGACAGCTACGAGCAGTACTTC.

V and J are TRBV7-9 and TRBJ1-2; possible D gene TRBD1, 5 bases. V gave up 2 bases and J gave up 6 bases, with 10 bases separating them. Per the germline V gene, CDR1 is SEHNR and CDR2 is FQNEAQ (reference sequence). There are 13 residues in the CDR3. CDR3 region: CASSLTQVDGYTF. DNA of the CDR3: TGTGCCAGCAGCTTAACACAGGTCGATGGCTACACCTTC.

This clone was counted a single time. The chain couples TRBV7-9 to TRBJ1-5; a weak D match, TRBD1 (5 bases). Germline CDR1 SEHNR, CDR2 FQNEAQ (reference sequence). V was pared by 4 bases and J by 6 bases, with 7 bases between. This CDR3 has 12 residues. CDR3 sequence reads: CASSWGGQPQHF. The CDR3 DNA reads TGTGCCAGCAGCTGGGGGGGTCAGCCCCAGCATTTT.

The chain recombines TRBV28 with TRBJ1-1, with 8 bases lining up with TRBD1. This CDR3 region has 14 residues. In germline, CDR1 is MDHEN, CDR2 SYDVKM. With 4 bases clipped from V and 7 bases from J, the junction kept 8 bases outside the gene matches. The CDR3 DNA reads TGTGCCAGCAGTTACATGGACAGGGATGGTGAAGCTTTCTTT. Translation: CASSYMDRDGEAFF.

V is TRBV7-2 and J is TRBJ1-1; D is possibly TRBD1 (5 bases). The CDR3 length is 17 residues. Germline CDR1 SGHTA, CDR2 FQGNSA. Trimming left V 1 base short and J 3 bases short, with 18 bases between. CDR3 nucleotide sequence: TGTGCCAGCAGCTTAGTTCAGGGAATCGTTTGGGACACTGAAGCTTTCTTT. It specifies CASSLVQGIVWDTEAFF. Looking up the rest from reference TRBV7-2 and TRBJ1-1 gives the full variable domain: GAGVSQSPSNKVTEKGKDVELRCDPISGHTALYWYRQSLGQGLEFLIYFQGNSAPDKSGLPSDRFSAERTGGSVSTLTIQRTQQEDSAVYLCASSLVQGIVWDTEAFFGQGTRLTVV.

V gene TRBV12-3 or TRBV12-4 combines with J gene TRBJ1-3, with D unresolved. Trimming removed 2 bases from V and 4 bases from J, with 6 bases in between. The CDR3 consists of 13 residues. In nucleotides, the CDR3 is TGTGCCAGCAGTTTATATTCGGGAAACACCATATATTTT. Its translation is CASSLYSGNTIYF.

This chain connects TRBV7-9 to TRBJ2-5; D call uncertain. CDR3 size: 12 residues. The V end was cut by 5 bases, the J end by 5 bases, with 9 bases between. Germline CDR1 SEHNR, CDR2 FQNEAQ (reference sequence). For the CDR3, the DNA is TGTGCCAGCAGCCTGCTAGATGAGACCCAGTACTTC. It encodes CASSLLDETQYF.

The chain links TRBV6-5 to TRBJ2-2; either TRBD1 or TRBD2 may supply D (6 bases each). The CDR3 consists of 16 residues. Germline V CDR1 and CDR2: MNHEY, SVGAGI. V was clipped by 0 bases and J by 5 bases, with 13 bases between them. CDR3 nucleotides: TGTGCCAGCAGTTACTCCCTGGGGGGCCTAACCGGGGAGCTGTTTTTT. This codes for CASSYSLGGLTGELFF.

The chain employs TRBV4-2 and TRBJ2-3; 8 nucleotides agree with TRBD2. With V trimmed by 1 base and J by 2 bases, 17 bases remained unmatched. This CDR3 comprises 20 residues. The germline V gene encodes CDR1 LGHNA and CDR2 YNFKEQ. The CDR3 here is CASSQVRDGGGSTYTDTQYF. In DNA form, the CDR3 reads TGTGCCAGCAGCCAAGTCCGGGACGGCGGGGGGTCGACTTACACAGATACGCAGTATTTT.

The chain links TRBV5-5 to TRBJ2-2; D may be TRBD2 (5 bases). CDR1 is SGHKS and CDR2 is YYEKEE in the germline V gene (reference sequence). Trimming stripped 2 bases from V and 0 bases from J, with 17 bases between. CDR3 size: 18 residues. For the CDR3, the DNA is TGTGCCAGCAGCTTAGGAGTCAGAGGGCAAACGAACACCGGGGAGCTGTTTTTT. It specifies CASSLGVRGQTNTGELFF.

For this clone: One end of the junction is discordant with germline, which a read error may explain. The V call is TRBV5-6, the J call TRBJ2-1; 8 bases align to TRBD1. The CDR3 is 12 amino acids. In germline, CDR1 is SGHDT, CDR2 YYEEEE. The CDR3 DNA follows: TGTGCCAGCAGCTTGACCGCAGGGGGCGGTGTCTTC. The encoded protein is CASSLTAGGGVF.

This sequence joins TRBV13 and TRBJ1-1, with 9 bases aligning to TRBD1. This CDR3 has 13 residues. Germline values: CDR1 PRHDT, CDR2 FYEKMQ (reference sequence). V was pared by 5 bases and J by 5 bases, with 3 bases of the junction left unmatched. In nucleotides, the CDR3 is TGTGCCAGCAGCGAGGACAGGGGAACTGAAGCTTTCTTT. Its protein is CASSEDRGTEAFF.

The chain links TRBV4-2 to TRBJ1-1; possibly TRBD1 for D (5 bases). The CDR3 sequence is 15 residues long. V dropped 2 bases and J dropped 1 base, with 11 bases sitting between them. Looked up from germline, CDR1 is LGHNA and CDR2 is YNFKEQ. CDR3 amino acids: CASSQKQEQNTEAFF. The CDR3 DNA follows: TGTGCCAGCAGCCAAAAACAGGAGCAGAACACTGAAGCTTTCTTT.

The chain joins TRBV2 to TRBJ1-2; maybe TRBD1 (6 bases). The ends were cut back, 6 bases at V and 12 bases at J, with 17 bases in the middle. Germline V gene sequence: CDR1 SNHLY, CDR2 FYNNEI. CDR3 length: 12 residues. Here the CDR3 DNA reads TGTGCCAGCAGGCAGTGGAGGGGGTGGGACACCTTC. It translates to CASRQWRGWDTF.

The rearrangement joins TRBV15 to TRBJ1-1, with D tentatively TRBD1 (6 bases). Trimming took off 3 bases at V and 3 bases at J, with 14 bases between the two ends. Germline CDR1 reads LNHNV; CDR2 reads YYDKDF (reference sequence). CDR3 length: 15 amino acids. The CDR3 coding sequence is TGTGCCACCAGCAGCGAATCAGGGGTTTACACTGAAGCTTTCTTT. Residues: CATSSESGVYTEAFF.

The chain joins TRBV6-1 to TRBJ1-1; TRBD1 is a possible D gene (5 bases). The V gene lost 3 bases and the J gene lost 1 base, with 21 bases spanning the gap. Germline V gene sequence: CDR1 MNHNS, CDR2 SASEGT. The CDR3 consists of 18 residues. The CDR3: CASSDQLSVLRGNTEAFF. In DNA form, the CDR3 reads TGTGCCAGCAGTGACCAATTATCGGTATTAAGGGGGAACACTGAAGCTTTCTTT.

The chain combines TRBV19 with TRBJ2-3, with D maybe TRBD2 (5 bases). V lost 6 bases and J lost 0, with 7 bases in between. The CDR3 is 13 amino acids. Germline V gene sequence: CDR1 LNHDA, CDR2 SQIVND (reference sequence). The CDR3, as DNA: TGTGCCAGTAGACGGACTAGCACAGATACGCAGTATTTT. Amino acid sequence: CASRRTSTDTQYF.

The table lists this clone with a count of one. The gene calls are TRBV4-2 and TRBJ1-4; D unresolved. Germline V CDR1 and CDR2: LGHNA, YNFKEQ. The ends were cut back, 0 bases at V and 4 bases at J, with 6 bases in the middle. The CDR3 totals 14 residues. The CDR3 sequence: CASSQEGGNEKLFF. CDR3 nucleotides: TGTGCCAGCAGCCAAGAAGGAGGTAATGAAAAACTGTTTTTT.

The rearrangement links TRBV7-2 to TRBJ1-6; 8 nucleotides match TRBD1. CDR1 is SGHTA and CDR2 is FQGNSA in the germline V gene. The CDR3 has 15 amino acids. Trimming removed 5 bases from V and 10 bases from J; junction bases left unmatched: 10. CDR3 sequence reads: CASSPRTGSKSPLHF. The DNA for the CDR3 is TGTGCCAGCAGCCCAAGGACAGGGTCAAAATCACCCCTCCACTTT.